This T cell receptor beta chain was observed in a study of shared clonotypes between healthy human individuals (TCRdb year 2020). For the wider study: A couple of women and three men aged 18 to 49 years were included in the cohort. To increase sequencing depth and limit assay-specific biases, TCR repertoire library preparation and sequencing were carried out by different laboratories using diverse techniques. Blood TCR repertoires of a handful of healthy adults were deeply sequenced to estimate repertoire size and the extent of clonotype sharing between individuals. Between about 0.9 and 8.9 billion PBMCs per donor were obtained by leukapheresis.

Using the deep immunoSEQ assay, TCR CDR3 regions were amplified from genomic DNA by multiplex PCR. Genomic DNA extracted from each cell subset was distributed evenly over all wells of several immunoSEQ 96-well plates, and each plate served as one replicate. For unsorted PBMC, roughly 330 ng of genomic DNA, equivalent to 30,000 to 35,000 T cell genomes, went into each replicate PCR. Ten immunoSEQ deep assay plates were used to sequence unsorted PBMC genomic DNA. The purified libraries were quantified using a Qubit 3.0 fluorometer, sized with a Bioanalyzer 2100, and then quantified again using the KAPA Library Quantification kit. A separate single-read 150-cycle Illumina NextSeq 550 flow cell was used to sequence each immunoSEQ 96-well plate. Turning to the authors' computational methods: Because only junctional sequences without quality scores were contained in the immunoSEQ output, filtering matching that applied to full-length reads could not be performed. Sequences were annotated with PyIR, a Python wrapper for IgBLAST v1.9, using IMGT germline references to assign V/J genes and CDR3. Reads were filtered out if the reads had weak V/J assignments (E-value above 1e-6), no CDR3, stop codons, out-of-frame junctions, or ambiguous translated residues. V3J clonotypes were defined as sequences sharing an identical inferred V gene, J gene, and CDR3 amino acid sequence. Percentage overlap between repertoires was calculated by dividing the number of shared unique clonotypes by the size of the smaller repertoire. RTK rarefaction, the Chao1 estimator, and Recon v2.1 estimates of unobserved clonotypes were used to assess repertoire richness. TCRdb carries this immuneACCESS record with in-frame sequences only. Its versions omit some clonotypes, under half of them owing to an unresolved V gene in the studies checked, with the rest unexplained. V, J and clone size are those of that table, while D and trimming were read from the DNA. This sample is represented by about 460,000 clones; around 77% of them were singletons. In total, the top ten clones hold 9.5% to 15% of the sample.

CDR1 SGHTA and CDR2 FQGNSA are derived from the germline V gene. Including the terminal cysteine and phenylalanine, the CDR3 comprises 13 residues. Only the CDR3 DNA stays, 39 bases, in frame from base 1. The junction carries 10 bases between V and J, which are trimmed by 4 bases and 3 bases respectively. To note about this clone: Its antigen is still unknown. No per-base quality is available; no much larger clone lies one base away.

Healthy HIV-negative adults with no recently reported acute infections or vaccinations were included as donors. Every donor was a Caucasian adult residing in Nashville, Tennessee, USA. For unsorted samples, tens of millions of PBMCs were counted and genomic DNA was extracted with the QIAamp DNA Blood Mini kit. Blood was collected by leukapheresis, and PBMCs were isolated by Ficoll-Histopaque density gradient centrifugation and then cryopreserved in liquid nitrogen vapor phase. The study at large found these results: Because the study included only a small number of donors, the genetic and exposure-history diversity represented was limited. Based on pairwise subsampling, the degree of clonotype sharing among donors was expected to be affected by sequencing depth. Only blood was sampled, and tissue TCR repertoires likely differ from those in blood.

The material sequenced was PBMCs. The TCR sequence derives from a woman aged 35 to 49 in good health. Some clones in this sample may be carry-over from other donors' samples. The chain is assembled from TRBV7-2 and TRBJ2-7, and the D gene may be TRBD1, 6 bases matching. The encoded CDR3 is CASSSGQNYEQYF. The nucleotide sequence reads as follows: TGTGCCAGCAGCTCCGGACAGAACTACGAGCAGTACTTC.